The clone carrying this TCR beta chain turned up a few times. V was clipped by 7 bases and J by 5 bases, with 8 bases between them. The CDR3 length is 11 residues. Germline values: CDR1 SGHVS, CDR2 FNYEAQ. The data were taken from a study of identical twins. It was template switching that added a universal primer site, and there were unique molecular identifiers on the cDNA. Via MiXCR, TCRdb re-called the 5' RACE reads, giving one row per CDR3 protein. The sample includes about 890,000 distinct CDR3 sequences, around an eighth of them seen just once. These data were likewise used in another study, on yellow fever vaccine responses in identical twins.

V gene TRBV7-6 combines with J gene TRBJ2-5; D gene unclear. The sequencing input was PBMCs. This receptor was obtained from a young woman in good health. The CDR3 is CASTNGETQYF. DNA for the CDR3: TGTGCCAGCACCAATGGGGAGACCCAGTACTTC.